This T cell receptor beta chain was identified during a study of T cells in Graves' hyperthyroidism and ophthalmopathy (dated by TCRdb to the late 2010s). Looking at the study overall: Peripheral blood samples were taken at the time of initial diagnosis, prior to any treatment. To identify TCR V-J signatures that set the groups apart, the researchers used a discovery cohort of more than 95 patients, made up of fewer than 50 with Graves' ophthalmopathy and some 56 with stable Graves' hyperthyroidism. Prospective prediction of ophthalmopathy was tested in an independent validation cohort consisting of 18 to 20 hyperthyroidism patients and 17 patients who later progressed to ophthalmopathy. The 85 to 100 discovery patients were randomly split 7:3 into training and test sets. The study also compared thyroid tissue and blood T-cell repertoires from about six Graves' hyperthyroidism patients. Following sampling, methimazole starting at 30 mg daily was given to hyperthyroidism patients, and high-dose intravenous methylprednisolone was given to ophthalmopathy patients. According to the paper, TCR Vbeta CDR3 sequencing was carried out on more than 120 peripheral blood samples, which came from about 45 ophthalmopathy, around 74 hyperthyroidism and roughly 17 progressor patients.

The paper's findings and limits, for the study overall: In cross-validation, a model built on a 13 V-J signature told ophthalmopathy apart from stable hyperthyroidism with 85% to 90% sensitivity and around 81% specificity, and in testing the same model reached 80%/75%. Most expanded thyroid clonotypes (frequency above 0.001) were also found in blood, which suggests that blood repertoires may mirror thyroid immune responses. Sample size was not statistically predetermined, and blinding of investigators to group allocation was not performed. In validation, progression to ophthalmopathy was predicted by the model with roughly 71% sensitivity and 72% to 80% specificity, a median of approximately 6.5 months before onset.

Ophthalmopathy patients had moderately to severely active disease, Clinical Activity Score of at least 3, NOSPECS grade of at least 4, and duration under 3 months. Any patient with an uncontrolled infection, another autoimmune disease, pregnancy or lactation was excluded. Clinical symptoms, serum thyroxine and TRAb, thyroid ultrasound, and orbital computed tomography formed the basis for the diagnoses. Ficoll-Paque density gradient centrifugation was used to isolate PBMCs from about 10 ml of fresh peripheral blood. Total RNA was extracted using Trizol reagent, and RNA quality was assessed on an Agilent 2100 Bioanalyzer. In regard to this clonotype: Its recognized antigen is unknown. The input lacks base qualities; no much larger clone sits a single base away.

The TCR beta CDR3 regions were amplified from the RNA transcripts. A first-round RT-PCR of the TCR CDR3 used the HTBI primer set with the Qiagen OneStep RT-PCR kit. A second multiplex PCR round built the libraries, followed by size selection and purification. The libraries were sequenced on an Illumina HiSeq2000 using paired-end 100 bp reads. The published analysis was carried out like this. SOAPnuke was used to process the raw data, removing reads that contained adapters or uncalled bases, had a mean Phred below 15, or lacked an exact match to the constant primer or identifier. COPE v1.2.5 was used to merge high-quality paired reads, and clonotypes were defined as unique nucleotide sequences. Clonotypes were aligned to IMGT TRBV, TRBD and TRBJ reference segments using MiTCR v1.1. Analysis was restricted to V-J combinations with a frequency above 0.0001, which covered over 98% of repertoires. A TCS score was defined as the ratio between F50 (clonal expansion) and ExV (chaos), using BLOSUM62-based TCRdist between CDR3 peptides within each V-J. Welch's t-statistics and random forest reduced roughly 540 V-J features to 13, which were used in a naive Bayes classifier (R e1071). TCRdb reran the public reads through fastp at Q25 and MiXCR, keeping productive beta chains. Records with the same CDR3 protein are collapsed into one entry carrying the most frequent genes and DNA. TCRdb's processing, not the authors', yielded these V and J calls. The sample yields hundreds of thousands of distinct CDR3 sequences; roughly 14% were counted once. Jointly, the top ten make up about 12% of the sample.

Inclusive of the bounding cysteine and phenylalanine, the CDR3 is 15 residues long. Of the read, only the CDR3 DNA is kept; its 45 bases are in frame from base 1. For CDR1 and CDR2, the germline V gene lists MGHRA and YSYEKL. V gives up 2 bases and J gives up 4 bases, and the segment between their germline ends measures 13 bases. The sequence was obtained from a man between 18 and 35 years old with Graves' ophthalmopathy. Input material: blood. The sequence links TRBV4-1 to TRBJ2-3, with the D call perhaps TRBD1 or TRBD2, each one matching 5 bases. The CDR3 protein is CASSQQAGTSDTQYF. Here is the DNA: TGCGCCAGCAGCCAACAGGCCGGGACCTCAGATACGCAGTATTTT.